This T cell receptor beta chain was found in a study of blood T cell repertoires in COVID-19. Study context: T cells, B-cell-depleted T cells, or PBMCs provided the cDNA or gDNA that served as material.

Original methodology: Quantification of nucleated cells was approximated via reference gene primer amplification. TCRdb keeps only in-frame clones here, not all; method: immunoSEQ multiplex PCR. V, J and clone size are taken as reported in that table, and D and trimming were inferred from the DNA itself. The table includes 150,000 to 200,000 clones, about 81% detected once. Sequencing used peripheral blood. The TCR was taken from a human donor in a cohort sampled during active COVID-19.

CDR3 coding DNA: TGCGCCAGCAGCCTGTTGGGACTAGCGGCGAACACCGGGGAGCTGTTTTTT. The encoded protein is CASSLLGLAANTGELFF. The chain is built from TRBV4-3 and TRBJ2-2, with 11 positions matching TRBD2. Trimming removed 4 bases from V and 0 bases from J; junction bases left unmatched: 4. Looked up from germline, CDR1 is LGHNA and CDR2 is YSLEER. The CDR3 is made up of 17 amino acids.